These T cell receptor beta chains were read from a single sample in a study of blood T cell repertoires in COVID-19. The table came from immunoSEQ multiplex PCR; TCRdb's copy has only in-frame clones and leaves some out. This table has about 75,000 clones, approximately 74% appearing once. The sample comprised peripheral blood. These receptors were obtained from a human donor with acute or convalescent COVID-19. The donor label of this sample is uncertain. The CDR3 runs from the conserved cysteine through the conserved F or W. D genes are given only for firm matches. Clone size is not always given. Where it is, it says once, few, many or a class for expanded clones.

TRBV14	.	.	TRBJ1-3	CASSQGTNSGNTIYF	TGTGCCAGCAGCCAAGGGACTAACTCTGGAAACACCATATATTTT
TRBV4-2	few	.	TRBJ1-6	CASSQEIAGAGNSPLHF	TGTGCCAGCAGCCAAGAGATTGCGGGAGCGGGAAATTCACCCCTCCACTTT
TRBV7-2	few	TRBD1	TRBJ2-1	CASSLAGGTGARLNEQFF	TGTGCCAGCAGCTTAGCAGGGGGGACAGGGGCTAGGCTCAATGAGCAGTTCTTC
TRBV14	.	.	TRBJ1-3	CASSRALSGNTIYF	TGTGCCAGCAGCCGAGCCCTTTCTGGAAACACCATATATTTT
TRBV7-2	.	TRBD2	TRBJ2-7	CASSSRGVLAGFYF	TGTGCCAGCAGCTCGCGCGGGGTACTAGCGGGTTTCTACTTC
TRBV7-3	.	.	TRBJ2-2	CASSLFTGTSNTGELFF	TGTGCCAGCAGCTTATTCACCGGGACATCGAACACCGGGGAGCTGTTTTTT
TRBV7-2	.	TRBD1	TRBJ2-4	CASSSYRGGIIQYF	TGTGCCAGCAGCTCCTACAGGGGTGGAATCATTCAGTACTTC
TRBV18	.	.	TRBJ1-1	CASSPQPDTEAFF	TGTGCCAGCTCACCCCAACCGGACACTGAAGCTTTCTTT
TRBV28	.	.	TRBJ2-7	CASSLRREQPYEQYF	TGTGCCAGCAGTTTACGGCGGGAACAACCCTACGAGCAGTACTTC
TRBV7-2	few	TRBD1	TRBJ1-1	CASSPRQGEGYTEAFF	TGTGCCAGCAGCCCCCGACAGGGCGAGGGGTACACTGAAGCTTTCTTT
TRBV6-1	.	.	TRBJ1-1	CASSEERVRAFF	TGTGCCAGCAGTGAGGAACGGGTAAGAGCTTTCTTT
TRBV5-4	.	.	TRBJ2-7	CASSPRTGGSYEQYF	TGTGCCAGCAGCCCCAGGACCGGCGGGTCCTACGAGCAGTACTTC
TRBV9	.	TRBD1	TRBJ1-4	CASSSRQGDEKLFF	TGTGCCAGCAGCTCCCGACAGGGAGACGAAAAACTGTTTTTT
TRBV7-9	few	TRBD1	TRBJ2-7	CASRPDRVPYEQYF	TGTGCCAGCAGGCCCGACAGGGTACCCTACGAGCAGTACTTC
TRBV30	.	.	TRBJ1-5	CAWSPAGQPQHF	TGTGCCTGGAGTCCAGCGGGTCAGCCCCAGCATTTT
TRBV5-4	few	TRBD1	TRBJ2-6	CASSPGTDPSGANVLTF	TGTGCCAGCAGTCCCGGGACAGACCCCTCTGGGGCCAACGTCCTGACTTTC
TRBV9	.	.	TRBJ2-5	CASSVQTGTTETQYF	TGTGCCAGCAGCGTACAAACCGGGACAACAGAGACCCAGTACTTC
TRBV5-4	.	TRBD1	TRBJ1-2	CASSLARGPYGYTF	TGTGCCAGCAGCTTGGCCAGGGGGCCATATGGCTACACCTTC
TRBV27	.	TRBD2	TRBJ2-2	CASSLRGDRVTGELFF	TGTGCCAGCAGCCTACGGGGGGATCGGGTCACCGGGGAGCTGTTTTTT
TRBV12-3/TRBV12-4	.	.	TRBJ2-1	CASSFFGGEQFF	TGTGCCAGCAGTTTTTTCGGTGGTGAGCAGTTCTTC
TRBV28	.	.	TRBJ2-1	CASNGGRLSYNEQFF	TGTGCCAGCAACGGAGGGAGGCTCTCCTACAATGAGCAGTTCTTC
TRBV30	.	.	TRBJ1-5	CAWSGGDQPQHF	TGTGCCTGGAGTGGGGGGGACCAGCCCCAGCATTTT
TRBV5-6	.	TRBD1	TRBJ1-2	CASRRDRGFRNYGYTF	TGTGCCAGCAGACGGGACAGGGGCTTCCGTAACTATGGCTACACCTTC
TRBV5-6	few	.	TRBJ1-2	CASRAGVGYGYTF	TGTGCCAGCAGAGCCGGGGTGGGCTATGGCTACACCTTC
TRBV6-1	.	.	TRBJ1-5	CASSEPPYHQPQHF	TGTGCCAGCAGTGAACCACCCTATCATCAGCCCCAGCATTTT
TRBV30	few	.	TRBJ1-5	CAWDRANQPQHF	TGTGCCTGGGACAGAGCAAATCAGCCCCAGCATTTT